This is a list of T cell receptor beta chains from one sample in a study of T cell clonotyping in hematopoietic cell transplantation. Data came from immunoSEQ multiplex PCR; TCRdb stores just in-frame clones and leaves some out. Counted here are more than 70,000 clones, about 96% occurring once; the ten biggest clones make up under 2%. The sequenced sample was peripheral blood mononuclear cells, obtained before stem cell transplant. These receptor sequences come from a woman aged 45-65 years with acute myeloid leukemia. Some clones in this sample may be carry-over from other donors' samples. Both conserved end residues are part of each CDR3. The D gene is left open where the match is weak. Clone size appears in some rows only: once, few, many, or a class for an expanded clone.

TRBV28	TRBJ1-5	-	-	TGTGCCAGCCGTATTTATCGGGATCAGCCCCAGCATTTT	CASRIYRDQPQHF
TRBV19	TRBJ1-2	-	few	TGTGCCAGTTCTTCTCACACCCGGGCAGGAAACTATGGCTACACCTTC	CASSSHTRAGNYGYTF
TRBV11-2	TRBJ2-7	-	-	TGTGCCAGCACCTTCGGCTACGAGCAGTACTTC	CASTFGYEQYF
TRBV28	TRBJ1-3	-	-	TGTGCCAGCAGTCTCGAGACACCTAACACCATATATTTT	CASSLETPNTIYF
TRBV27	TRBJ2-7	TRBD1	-	TGTGCCAGCAGTTCTCGATGGGACAGGGGGTCAACTTCATACGAGCAGTACTTC	CASSSRWDRGSTSYEQYF
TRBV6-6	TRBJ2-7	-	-	TGTGCCAGCAGTGTTACCCGAGGGGAGCAGTACTTC	CASSVTRGEQYF
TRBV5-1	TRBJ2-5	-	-	TGCGCCAGCAGCTTATCCCCGGGGGACAAGACGACCCAGTACTTC	CASSLSPGDKTTQYF
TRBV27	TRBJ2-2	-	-	TGTGCCAGCAGACGGACTGGGCGAACCGGGGAGCTGTTTTTT	CASRRTGRTGELFF
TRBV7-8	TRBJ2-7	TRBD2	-	TGTGCCAGCATCCAGTGGGGGGGGGACGGTCGAAACTACGAGCAGTACTTC	CASIQWGGDGRNYEQYF
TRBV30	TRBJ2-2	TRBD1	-	TGTGCCTGGAGTTTGACAGGGAGCACCGGGGAGCTGTTTTTT	CAWSLTGSTGELFF
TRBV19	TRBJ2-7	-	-	TGTGCCAGTAGTCCGAGAACTAGCACCTACGAGCAGTACTTC	CASSPRTSTYEQYF
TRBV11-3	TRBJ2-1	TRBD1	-	TGTGCCAGCAGCCGGACAGGACCCCTAGAGCAGTTCTTC	CASSRTGPLEQFF
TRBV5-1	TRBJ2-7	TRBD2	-	TGCGCCAGCAGCTTGCCCGGGGGGACCTACGAGCAGTACTTC	CASSLPGGTYEQYF
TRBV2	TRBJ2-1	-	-	TGTGCCAGCAGTGTCTCGGATGTAGGGGTGAATGAGCAGTTCTTC	CASSVSDVGVNEQFF
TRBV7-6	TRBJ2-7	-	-	TGTGCCAGCAGCTTAGACTATGCCAGTACCTACGAGCAGTACTTC	CASSLDYASTYEQYF
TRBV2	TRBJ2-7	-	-	TGTGCCAGCAGACCAACAGGATACGAGCAGTACTTC	CASRPTGYEQYF
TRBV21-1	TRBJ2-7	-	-	TGTGCCAGCAAAACCACAGCGGGGTACTCCTACGAGCAGTACTTC	CASKTTAGYSYEQYF
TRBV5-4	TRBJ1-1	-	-	TGTGCCAGCAGCTCCCGAAAGGGGGGGATGAACACTGAAGCTTTCTTT	CASSSRKGGMNTEAFF
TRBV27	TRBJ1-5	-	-	TGTGCCAGCAGTTTATCCCAGGGAGGCCATCAGCCCCAGCATTTT	CASSLSQGGHQPQHF
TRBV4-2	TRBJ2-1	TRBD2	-	TGTGCCAGCAGCCCCCAAGCGGGAGTTCGCAATGAGCAGTTCTTC	CASSPQAGVRNEQFF
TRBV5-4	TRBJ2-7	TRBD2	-	TGTGCCAGCAGCTTTTCTAGCGGTTTCTACGAGCAGTACTTC	CASSFSSGFYEQYF
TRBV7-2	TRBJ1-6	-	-	TGTGCCAGCACCCTGGGAGTTGATTCACCCCTCCACTTT	CASTLGVDSPLHF
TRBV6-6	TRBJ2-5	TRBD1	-	TGTGGGACAGGGAGGGAGACCCAGTACTTC	CGTGRETQYF
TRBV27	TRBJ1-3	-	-	TGTGCCAGCAGTTTATCACAGTGGGACACCATATATTTT	CASSLSQWDTIYF
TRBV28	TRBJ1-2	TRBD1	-	TGTGCCAGCAGTTCCCCGGACAGGTTGGGCTACACCTTC	CASSSPDRLGYTF
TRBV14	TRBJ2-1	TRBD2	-	TGTGCCAGCAGCCAATGGACTAGCGGGAGAGGGAATGAGCAGTTCTTC	CASSQWTSGRGNEQFF
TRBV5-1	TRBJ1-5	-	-	TGCGCCAGCAGCTTCGGGACTCCGGGTCAGCCCCAGCATTTT	CASSFGTPGQPQHF
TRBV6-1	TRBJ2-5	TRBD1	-	TGTGCCAGCAGTGAACGGGACAGGGGATCCTGGGAGACCCAGTACTTC	CASSERDRGSWETQYF
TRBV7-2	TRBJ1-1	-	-	TGTGCCAGCAGCTCGGGACAAATGAACACTGAAGCTTTCTTT	CASSSGQMNTEAFF
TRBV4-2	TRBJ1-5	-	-	TGTGCCAGCAGCCAAGGGGTGGCGGATCAGCCCCAGCATTTT	CASSQGVADQPQHF
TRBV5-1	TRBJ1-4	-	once	TGCGCCAGCAGCTTGGTTGGAGAACTTAATGAAAAACTGTTTTTT	CASSLVGELNEKLFF
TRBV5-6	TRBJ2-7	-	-	TGTGCCAGCAGAACCACCGGGGGCTACGAGCAGTACTTC	CASRTTGGYEQYF
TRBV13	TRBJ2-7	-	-	TGTGCCAGCAGGGCGGGCTTATCCTCCTACGAGCAGTACTTC	CASRAGLSSYEQYF
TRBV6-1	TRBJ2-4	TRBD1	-	TGTGCCAGCAGTGAGGGACAGGGAACCGAAAACATTCAGTACTTC	CASSEGQGTENIQYF
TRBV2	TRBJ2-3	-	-	TGTGCCAGCAGTGTGCTCGGGGGAAGTCCAGATACGCAGTATTTT	CASSVLGGSPDTQYF
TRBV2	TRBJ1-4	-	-	TGTGCCAGCAGTGAAGCGGGGAGAGAAAAACTGTTTTTT	CASSEAGREKLFF
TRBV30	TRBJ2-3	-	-	TGTGCCTGGAGTTATCGGTTGCTTGTGACAGATACGCAGTATTTT	CAWSYRLLVTDTQYF
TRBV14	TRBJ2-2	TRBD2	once	TGTGCCAGCAGCCAACAAAGCGGGGGCACCGGGGAGCTGTTTTTT	CASSQQSGGTGELFF
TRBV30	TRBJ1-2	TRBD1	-	TGTGCCTGGAGAGGTCGACAGGGGTCCATCTATGGCTACACCTTC	CAWRGRQGSIYGYTF
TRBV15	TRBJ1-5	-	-	TGTGCCACCAGCAGTGCTAGCAATCAGCCCCAGCATTTT	CATSSASNQPQHF
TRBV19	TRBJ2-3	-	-	TGTGCCAGCCTCGGGGCCTACACAGATACGCAGTATTTT	CASLGAYTDTQYF
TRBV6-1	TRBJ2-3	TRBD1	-	TGTGCCAGCAGGGGACAGGTGAGCGATACGCAGTATTTT	CASRGQVSDTQYF
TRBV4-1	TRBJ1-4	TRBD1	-	TGCGCCAGCCAGAGGACAGGAACTGCAACTAATGAAAAACTGTTTTTT	CASQRTGTATNEKLFF
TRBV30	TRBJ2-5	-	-	TGTGCCTGGACAAGGACTCCCGGCGGGACCCAGTACTTC	CAWTRTPGGTQYF
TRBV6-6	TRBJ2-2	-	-	TGTGCCAGCAGGGGGGGCCCTAATACCGGGGAGCTGTTTTTT	CASRGGPNTGELFF
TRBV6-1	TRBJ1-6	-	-	TGTGCCAGCAGTGAAGCGGTGAGAAATTCACCCCTCCACTTT	CASSEAVRNSPLHF